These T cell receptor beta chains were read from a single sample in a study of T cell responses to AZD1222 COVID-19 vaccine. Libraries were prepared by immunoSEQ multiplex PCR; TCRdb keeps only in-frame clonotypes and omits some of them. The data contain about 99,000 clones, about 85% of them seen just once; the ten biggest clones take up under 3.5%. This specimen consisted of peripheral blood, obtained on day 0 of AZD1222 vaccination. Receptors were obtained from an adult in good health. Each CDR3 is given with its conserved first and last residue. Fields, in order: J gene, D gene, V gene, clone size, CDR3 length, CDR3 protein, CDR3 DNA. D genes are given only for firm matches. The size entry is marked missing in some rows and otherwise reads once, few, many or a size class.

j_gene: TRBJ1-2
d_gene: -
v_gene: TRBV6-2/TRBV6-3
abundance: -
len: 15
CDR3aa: CASSPEWAGARGYTF
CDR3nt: TGTGCCAGCAGTCCGGAATGGGCCGGGGCTAGAGGCTACACCTTC

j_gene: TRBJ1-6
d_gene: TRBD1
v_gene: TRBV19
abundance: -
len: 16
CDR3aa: CASSSPDRGYYSPLHF
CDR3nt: TGTGCCAGTAGTTCTCCGGACAGGGGGTATTATTCACCCCTCCACTTT

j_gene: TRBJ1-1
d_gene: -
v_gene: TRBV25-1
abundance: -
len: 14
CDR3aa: CASSELTGNTEAFF
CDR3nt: TGTGCCAGCAGTGAACTAACCGGCAACACTGAAGCTTTCTTT

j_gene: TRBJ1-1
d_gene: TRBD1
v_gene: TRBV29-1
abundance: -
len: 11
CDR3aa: CSVQQGARAFF
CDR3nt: TGCAGCGTCCAACAGGGGGCAAGAGCTTTCTTT

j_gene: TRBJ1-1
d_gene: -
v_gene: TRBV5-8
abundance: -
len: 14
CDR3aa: CASSLTRWNTEAFF
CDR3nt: TGTGCCAGCAGCTTGACCAGATGGAACACTGAAGCTTTCTTT

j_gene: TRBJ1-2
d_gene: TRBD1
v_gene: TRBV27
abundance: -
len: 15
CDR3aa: CASSLDRGQNYGYTF
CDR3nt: TGTGCCAGCAGTTTAGACAGGGGGCAAAACTATGGCTACACCTTC

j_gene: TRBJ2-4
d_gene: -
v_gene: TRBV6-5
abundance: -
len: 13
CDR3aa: CASGWRAKNIQYF
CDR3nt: TGTGCCAGCGGTTGGCGAGCGAAAAACATTCAGTACTTC

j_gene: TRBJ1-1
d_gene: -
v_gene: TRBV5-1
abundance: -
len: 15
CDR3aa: CASSPGGDRNTEAFF
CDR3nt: TGTGCCAGCAGCCCGGGGGGTGACCGGAACACTGAAGCTTTCTTT

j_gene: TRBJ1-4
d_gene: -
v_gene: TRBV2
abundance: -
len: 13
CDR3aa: CASSEWLNEKLFF
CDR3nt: TGTGCCAGCAGTGAATGGCTCAATGAAAAACTGTTTTTT

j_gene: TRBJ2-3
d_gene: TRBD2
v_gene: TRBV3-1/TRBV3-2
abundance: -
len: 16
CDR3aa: CASSPLAGGGTDTQYF
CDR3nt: TGTGCCAGCAGCCCTTTAGCGGGAGGAGGAACAGATACGCAGTATTTT

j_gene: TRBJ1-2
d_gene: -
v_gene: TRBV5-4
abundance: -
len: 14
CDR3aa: CASSLVGQGYGYTF
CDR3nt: TGTGCCAGCAGCTTGGTCGGGCAGGGGTATGGCTACACCTTC

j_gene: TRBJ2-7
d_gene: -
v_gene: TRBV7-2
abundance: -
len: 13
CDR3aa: CASSLFPAYEQYF
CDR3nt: TGTGCCAGCAGCTTATTCCCAGCCTACGAGCAGTACTTC

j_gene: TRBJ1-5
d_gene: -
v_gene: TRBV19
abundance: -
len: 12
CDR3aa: CASSIAGQPQHF
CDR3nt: TGTGCCAGTAGTATAGCGGGACAGCCCCAGCATTTT

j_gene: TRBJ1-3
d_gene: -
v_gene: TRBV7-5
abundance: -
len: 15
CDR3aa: CARSTDRESGNTIYF
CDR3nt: TGTGCCAGAAGCACGGACAGGGAGTCAGGAAACACCATATATTTT

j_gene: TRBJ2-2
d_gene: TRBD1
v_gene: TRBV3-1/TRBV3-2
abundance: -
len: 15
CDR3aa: CASSRRDRGAGELFF
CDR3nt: TGTGCCAGCAGCCGAAGGGACAGGGGGGCCGGGGAGCTGTTTTTT

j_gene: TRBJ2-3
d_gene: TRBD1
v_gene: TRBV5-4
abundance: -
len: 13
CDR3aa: CASRELRDRVQYF
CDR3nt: TGTGCCAGCAGGGAACTCCGGGACAGGGTGCAGTATTTT

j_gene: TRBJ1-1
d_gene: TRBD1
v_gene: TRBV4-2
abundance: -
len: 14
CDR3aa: CASSPQGARVEAFF
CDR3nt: TGTGCCAGCAGCCCACAGGGGGCACGAGTTGAAGCTTTCTTT

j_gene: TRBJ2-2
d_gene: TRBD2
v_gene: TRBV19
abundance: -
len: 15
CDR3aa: CATVRGGDPPGELFF
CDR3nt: TGTGCCACCGTTCGGGGGGGGGATCCCCCCGGGGAGCTGTTTTTT

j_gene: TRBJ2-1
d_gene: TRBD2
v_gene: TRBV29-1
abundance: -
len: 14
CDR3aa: CSVLREAQGNEQFF
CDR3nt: TGCAGCGTCTTGCGGGAGGCCCAAGGGAATGAGCAGTTCTTC

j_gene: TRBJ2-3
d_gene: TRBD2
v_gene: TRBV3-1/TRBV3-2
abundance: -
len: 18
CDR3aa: CASSQDLVAGELTDTQYF
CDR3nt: TGTGCCAGCAGCCAAGATTTGGTGGCGGGGGAGCTCACAGATACGCAGTATTTT

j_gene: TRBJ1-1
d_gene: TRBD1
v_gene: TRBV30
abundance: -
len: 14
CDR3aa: CAWSMDRDAGEAFF
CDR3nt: TGTGCCTGGAGTATGGACAGGGACGCGGGCGAAGCTTTCTTT

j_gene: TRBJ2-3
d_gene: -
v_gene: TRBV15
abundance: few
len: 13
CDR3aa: CATSRVRTDTQYF
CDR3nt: TGTGCCACCAGCAGAGTGAGGACAGATACGCAGTATTTT

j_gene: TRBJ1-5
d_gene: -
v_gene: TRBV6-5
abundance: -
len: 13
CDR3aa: CASSYRGDQPQHF
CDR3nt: TGTGCCAGCAGTTACAGGGGCGACCAGCCCCAGCATTTT

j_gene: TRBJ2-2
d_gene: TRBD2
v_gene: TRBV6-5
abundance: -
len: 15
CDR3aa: CACKATSAGGGELFF
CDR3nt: TGTGCCTGCAAGGCGACTAGCGCCGGGGGCGGGGAGCTGTTTTTT

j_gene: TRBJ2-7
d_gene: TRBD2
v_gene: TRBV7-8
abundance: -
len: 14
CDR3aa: CASRSTSGSYEQYF
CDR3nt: TGTGCCAGCAGAAGTACTAGCGGCTCCTACGAGCAGTACTTC

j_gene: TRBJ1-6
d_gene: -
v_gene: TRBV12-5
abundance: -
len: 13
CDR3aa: CASGLGGGSPLHF
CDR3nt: TGTGCTAGTGGTTTGGGCGGCGGTTCACCCCTCCACTTT

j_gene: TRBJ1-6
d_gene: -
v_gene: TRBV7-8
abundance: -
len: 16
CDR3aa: CASSSDSVKVLSPLHF
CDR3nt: TGTGCCAGCAGCTCGGACAGTGTGAAGGTTTTATCACCCCTCCACTTT

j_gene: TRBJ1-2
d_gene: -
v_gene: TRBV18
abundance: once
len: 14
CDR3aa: CASSPDQVGYGYTF
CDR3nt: TGTGCCAGCTCACCAGACCAGGTCGGGTATGGCTACACCTTC

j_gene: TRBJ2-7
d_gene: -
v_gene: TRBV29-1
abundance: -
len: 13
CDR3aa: CSANDGVFGEQYF
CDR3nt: TGCAGCGCCAACGACGGGGTTTTTGGAGAGCAGTACTTC

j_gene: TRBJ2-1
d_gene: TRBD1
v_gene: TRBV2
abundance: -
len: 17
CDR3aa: CASSEEGGTGPYNEQFF
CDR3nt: TGTGCCAGCAGTGAGGAGGGCGGGACAGGGCCCTACAATGAGCAGTTCTTC

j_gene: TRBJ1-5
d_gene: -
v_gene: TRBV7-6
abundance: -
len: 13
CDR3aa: CASSLGSDQPQHF
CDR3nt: TGTGCCAGCAGCTTAGGCAGCGATCAGCCCCAGCATTTT

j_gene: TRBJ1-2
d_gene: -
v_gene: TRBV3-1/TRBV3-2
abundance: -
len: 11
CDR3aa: CASSRGYGYTF
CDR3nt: TGTGCCAGCAGCCGAGGGTATGGCTACACCTTC

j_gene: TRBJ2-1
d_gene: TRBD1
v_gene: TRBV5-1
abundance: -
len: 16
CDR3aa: CASSRGGGGSYNEQFF
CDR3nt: TGTGCCAGCAGCCGAGGGGGCGGTGGGTCCTACAATGAGCAGTTCTTC

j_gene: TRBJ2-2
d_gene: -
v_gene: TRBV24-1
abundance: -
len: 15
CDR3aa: CATSDTVSNTGELFF
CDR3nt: TGTGCCACCAGTGATACCGTATCGAACACCGGGGAGCTGTTTTTT

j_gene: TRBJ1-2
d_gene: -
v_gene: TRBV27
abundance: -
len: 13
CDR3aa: CASSLSKGYGYTF
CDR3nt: TGTGCCAGCAGTTTATCGAAGGGATATGGCTACACCTTC

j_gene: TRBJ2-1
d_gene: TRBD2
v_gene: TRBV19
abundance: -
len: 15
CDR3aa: CASSGLAGGHNEQFF
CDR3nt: TGTGCCAGTAGCGGACTAGCGGGAGGCCACAATGAGCAGTTCTTC

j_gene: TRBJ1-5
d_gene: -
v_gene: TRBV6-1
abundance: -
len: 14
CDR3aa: CASSEKREGQPQHF
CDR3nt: TGTGCCAGCAGTGAAAAAAGGGAAGGTCAGCCCCAGCATTTT

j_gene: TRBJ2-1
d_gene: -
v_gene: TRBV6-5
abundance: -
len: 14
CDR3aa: CATTLPGGGDEQFF
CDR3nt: TGTGCCACCACACTCCCGGGGGGCGGGGATGAGCAGTTCTTC

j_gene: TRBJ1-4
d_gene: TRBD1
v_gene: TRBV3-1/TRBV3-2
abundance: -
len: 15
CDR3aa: CASSTSGTGSEKLFF
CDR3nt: TGTGCCAGCAGCACTTCCGGGACAGGGAGTGAAAAACTGTTTTTT

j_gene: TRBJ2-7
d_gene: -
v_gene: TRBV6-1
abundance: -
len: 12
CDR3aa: CASSETRTAPRF
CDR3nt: TGTGCCAGCAGTGAAACCCGTACTGCACCTCGTTTC

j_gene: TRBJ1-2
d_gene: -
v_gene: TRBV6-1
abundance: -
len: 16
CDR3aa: CASSGRQVIYSYGYTF
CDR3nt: TGTGCCAGCAGTGGTCGACAGGTCATATACAGCTATGGCTACACCTTC